Reported below is one TCR beta chain. Which antigen it targets is not known. No base qualities exist here, and no much larger clone lies one base off it. Library generation was performed with the immunoSEQ multiplex PCR assay. TCRdb's version of the immuneACCESS table is confined to in-frame rearrangements and falls short of the full clone set. An unresolved V gene accounts for under half of the shortfall where checked; the remainder is of unknown origin. The sample table shows almost 50,000 clones, and about 90% are seen once. The ten largest clones capture 9.5% to 13% of the sample. This sample is part of a study of T cell changes during pregnancy in multiple sclerosis (dated by TCRdb to between 2018 and 2021). Broadly, across the study: The study looked at changes in the T cell repertoire across pregnancy in women with multiple sclerosis.

The V end loses 4 bases and the J end loses 4 bases, and a stretch of 22 bases separates them. The CDR3 holds 17 amino acids from the cysteine to the phenylalanine. CDR3 DNA only is kept here, 51 bases in frame from base 1. Looking up the germline V gene yields CDR1 SNHLY and CDR2 FYNNEI. The chain is encoded by TRBV2 joined to TRBJ1-2; the D gene lacks a confident call. The TCR sequence derives from a female donor with multiple sclerosis, enrolled in a pregnancy study. Sequenced material: CD8+ T cells from peripheral blood mononuclear cells, taken after pregnancy. CDR3 protein: CASSVTRDGPSGYGYTF. The DNA reads TGTGCCAGCAGTGTCACAAGGGATGGACCAAGCGGCTATGGCTACACCTTC.